This record looks at one TCR beta chain sequence and its context. This record comes from a study of blood T cell repertoires in COVID-19. Study-wide background: Material from acute and convalescent COVID-19 was sourced from the United States, Italy and Spain. T cells, B-cell-depleted T cells, or PBMCs supplied cDNA or gDNA.

Germline-derived CDR1 and CDR2 are MDHEN and SYDVKM. The CDR3 is made up of 18 amino acids. V was pared by 7 bases and J by 2 bases, with 12 bases of the junction left unmatched. As originally analysed: Reference gene primer amplification gave nucleated cell count estimates. The data were produced by immunoSEQ multiplex PCR, yet TCRdb's version contains in-frame clones alone and is incomplete. The DNA was the basis for D and trimming; V, J and clone size are from that table. The repertoire consists of roughly 49,000 clones, with more than 70% occurring once and the leading ten covering 3.5% to 5%. Sequenced: peripheral blood. This sequence originates from an older man with active COVID-19. The J gene is TRBJ1-5, the V gene TRBV28; 12 bases are shared with TRBD1. CDR3 region: CASTEPPGQGAGNQPQHF. For the CDR3, the DNA is TGTGCCAGCACCGAACCACCGGGACAGGGGGCTGGCAATCAGCCCCAGCATTTT.